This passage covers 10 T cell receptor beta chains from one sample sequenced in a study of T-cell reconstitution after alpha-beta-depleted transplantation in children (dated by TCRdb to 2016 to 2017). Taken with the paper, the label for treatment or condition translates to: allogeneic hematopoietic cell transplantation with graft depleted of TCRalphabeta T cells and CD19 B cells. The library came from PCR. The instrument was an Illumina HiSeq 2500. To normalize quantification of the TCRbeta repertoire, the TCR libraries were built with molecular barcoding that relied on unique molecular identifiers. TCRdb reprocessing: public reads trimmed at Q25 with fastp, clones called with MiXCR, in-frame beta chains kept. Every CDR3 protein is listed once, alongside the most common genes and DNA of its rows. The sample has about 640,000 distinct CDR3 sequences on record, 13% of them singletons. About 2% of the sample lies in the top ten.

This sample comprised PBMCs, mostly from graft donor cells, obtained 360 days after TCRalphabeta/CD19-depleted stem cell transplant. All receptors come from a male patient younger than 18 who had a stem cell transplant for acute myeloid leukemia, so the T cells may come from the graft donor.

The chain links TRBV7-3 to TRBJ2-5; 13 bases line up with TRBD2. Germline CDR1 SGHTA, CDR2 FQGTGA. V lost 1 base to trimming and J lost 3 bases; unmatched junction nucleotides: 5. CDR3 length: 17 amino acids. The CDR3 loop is CASSLIPGLAGEETQYF. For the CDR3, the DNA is TGTGCCAGCAGCTTAATCCCAGGACTAGCGGGAGAAGAGACCCAGTACTTC. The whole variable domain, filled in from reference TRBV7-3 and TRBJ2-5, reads GAGVSQTPSNKVTEKGKYVELRCDPISGHTALYWYRQSLGQGPEFLIYFQGTGAADDSGLPNDRFFAVRPEGSVSTLKIQRTERGDSAVYLCASSLIPGLAGEETQYFGPGTRLLVL.

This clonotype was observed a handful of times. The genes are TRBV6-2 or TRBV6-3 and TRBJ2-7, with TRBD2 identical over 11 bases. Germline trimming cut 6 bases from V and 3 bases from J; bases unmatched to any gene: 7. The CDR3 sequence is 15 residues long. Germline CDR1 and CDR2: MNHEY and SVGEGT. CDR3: CASSISGRARYEQYF. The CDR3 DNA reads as TGTGCCAGCAGCATTAGCGGGAGGGCCCGCTACGAGCAGTACTTC.

The CDR3 reads CASSFGVVLGNEQFF. The CDR3 DNA follows: TGTGCCAGCAGCTTTGGGGTAGTTTTGGGCAATGAGCAGTTCTTC. V usage is TRBV5-6 and J usage is TRBJ2-1, with D unclear. Trimming shortened V by 2 bases and J by 6 bases, and 15 bases separated the two germline ends. CDR3 size: 15 residues. Looked up from germline, CDR1 is SGHDT and CDR2 is YYEEEE.

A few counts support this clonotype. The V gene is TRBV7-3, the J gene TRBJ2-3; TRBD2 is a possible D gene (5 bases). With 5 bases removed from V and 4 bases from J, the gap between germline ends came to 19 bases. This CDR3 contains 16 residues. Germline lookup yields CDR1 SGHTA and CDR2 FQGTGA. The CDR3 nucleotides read TGTGCCAGCAGCCCAACCCCCGGGAAGGTCGCAGATACGCAGTATTTT. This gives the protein CASSPTPGKVADTQYF.

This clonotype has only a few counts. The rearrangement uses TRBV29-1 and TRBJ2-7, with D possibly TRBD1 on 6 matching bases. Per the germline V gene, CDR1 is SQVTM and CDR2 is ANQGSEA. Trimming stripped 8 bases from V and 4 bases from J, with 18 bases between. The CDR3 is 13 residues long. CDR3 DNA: TGCAGCTTTGTCTCAGGGGAGAGGTACGAGCAGTACTTC. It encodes CSFVSGERYEQYF.

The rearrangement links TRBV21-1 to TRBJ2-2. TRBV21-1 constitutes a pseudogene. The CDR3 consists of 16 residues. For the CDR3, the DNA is TGTGCCAGCAGCAAAGAAAGAACAGTGGCCGCCGGGGAGCTGTTTTTT. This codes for CASSKERTVAAGELFF.

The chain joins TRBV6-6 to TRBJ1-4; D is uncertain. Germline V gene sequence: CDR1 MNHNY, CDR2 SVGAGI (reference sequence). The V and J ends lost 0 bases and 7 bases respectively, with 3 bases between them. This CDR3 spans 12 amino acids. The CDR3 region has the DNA TGTGCCAGCAGTTACTCGTCTGAAAAACTGTTTTTT. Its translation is CASSYSSEKLFF.

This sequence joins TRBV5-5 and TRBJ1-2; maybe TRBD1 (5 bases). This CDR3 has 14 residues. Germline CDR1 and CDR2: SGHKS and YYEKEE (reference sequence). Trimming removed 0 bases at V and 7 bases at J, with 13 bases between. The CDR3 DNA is TGTGCCAGCAGCTTGGAGACCCAGGGAATTGGCTACACCTTC. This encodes CASSLETQGIGYTF.

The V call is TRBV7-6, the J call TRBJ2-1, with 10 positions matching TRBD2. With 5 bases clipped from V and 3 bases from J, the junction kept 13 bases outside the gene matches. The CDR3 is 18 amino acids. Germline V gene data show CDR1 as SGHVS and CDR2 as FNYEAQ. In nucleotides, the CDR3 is TGTGCCAGCAGCCACCAACTACCTAGCGGGAGTTTCTACAATGAGCAGTTCTTC. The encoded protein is CASSHQLPSGSFYNEQFF.

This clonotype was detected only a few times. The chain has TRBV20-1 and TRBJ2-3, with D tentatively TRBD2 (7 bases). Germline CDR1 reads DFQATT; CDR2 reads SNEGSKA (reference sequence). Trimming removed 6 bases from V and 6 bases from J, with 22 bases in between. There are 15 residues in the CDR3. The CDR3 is CSAGEGGTSGDTQYF. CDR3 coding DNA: TGCAGTGCAGGGGAGGGGGGAACGTCAGGCGATACGCAGTATTTT.